Below are 30 T cell receptor beta chains sequenced from a single sample in a study of blood T cell repertoires in COVID-19. Sequencing used immunoSEQ multiplex PCR; TCRdb keeps in-frame clones, though not all of them. Among some 460,000 clones listed, about 89% were seen once. Sequencing was done on a sample of peripheral blood. The source is a woman in her twenties or thirties with acute or convalescent COVID-19.

The chain recombines TRBV27 with TRBJ1-1; TRBD1 might be the D (6 bases). V lost 6 bases, J lost 1 base, and 12 bases lay in between. Per the germline V gene, CDR1 is MNHEY and CDR2 is SMNVEV (reference sequence). The CDR3 is 14 residues long. The CDR3 sequence: CASREGGGNTEAFF. The DNA for the CDR3 is TGTGCCAGCAGAGAGGGAGGGGGGAACACTGAAGCTTTCTTT.

This chain joins TRBV6-5 and TRBJ1-1; TRBD1 aligns across 7 bases. The CDR3 totals 14 residues. Germline CDR1 reads MNHEY; CDR2 reads SVGAGI. Trimming removed 7 bases from V and 1 base from J; junction bases left unmatched: 6. The CDR3 DNA reads as TGTGCCAGCACCGCGGACAGGAGGAACACTGAAGCTTTCTTT. Amino acid sequence: CASTADRRNTEAFF.

V gene TRBV18 combines with J gene TRBJ1-2, with a tentative D call TRBD1 (5 bases). The CDR3 is made up of 15 amino acids. CDR1 KGHSH and CDR2 LQKENI come from the germline V gene. Trimming removed 3 bases at V and 6 bases at J, with 17 bases between. The CDR3 here is CASSPLDSSTHGYTF. The CDR3, as DNA: TGTGCCAGCTCACCCCTCGACAGCTCCACTCATGGCTACACCTTC.

The CDR3 loop is CASRTDLHYEQYF. The CDR3 DNA follows: TGTGCCAGCAGGACAGACCTTCACTACGAGCAGTACTTC. The chain uses TRBV21-1 and TRBJ2-7; TRBD1 was called by the table and not checked on the DNA. TRBV21-1 is flagged as a pseudogene. This CDR3 has 13 amino acids.

This clone was picked up one time. V usage is TRBV6-5 and J usage is TRBJ2-7; 8 nucleotides match TRBD1. CDR3 size: 14 residues. The J segment lost 0 bases and the V segment lost 6 bases, leaving 4 bases of the junction unmatched. The germline V gene encodes CDR1 MNHEY and CDR2 SVGAGI. For the CDR3, the DNA is TGTGCCAGCAGGACTCAGGGGGCCTCCTACGAGCAGTACTTC. This translates into CASRTQGASYEQYF.

V gene TRBV12-3 or TRBV12-4 combines with J gene TRBJ1-1, with a weak D call TRBD1 (6 bases). There are 12 residues in the CDR3. Trimming removed 6 bases from V and 8 bases from J, with 13 bases in between. This CDR3 is CASSQNREEAFF. The CDR3 region has the DNA TGTGCCAGCAGCCAAAACAGGGAGGAAGCTTTCTTT.

The V call is TRBV5-1, the J call TRBJ2-7; 7 bases agree with TRBD1. J was trimmed by 6 bases and V by 3 bases; bases with no gene match: 3. The CDR3 extends over 12 amino acids. Germline CDR1 reads SGHRS; CDR2 reads YFSETQ. The CDR3 DNA reads TGCGCCAGCAGCTGGGGGACAGCCGAGCAGTACTTC. This sequence encodes CASSWGTAEQYF.

The chain recombines TRBV5-6 with TRBJ2-5; 7 bases line up with TRBD1. After removal of 4 bases from V and 5 bases from J, the junction contained 17 bases not matched to a gene. Germline-derived CDR1 and CDR2 are SGHDT and YYEEEE. CDR3 length equals 17 residues. Here the CDR3 reads CASSTSLTGAGGETQYF. For the CDR3, the DNA is TGTGCCAGCAGCACCAGCCTAACAGGGGCAGGCGGGGAGACCCAGTACTTC.

CDR3 sequence reads: CASSGTGSDTQYF. CDR3 in DNA: TGTGCCAGTAGTGGGACAGGGTCAGATACGCAGTATTTT. The chain joins TRBV19 to TRBJ2-3; TRBD1 agrees at 9 bases. Germline CDR1 and CDR2: LNHDA and SQIVND (reference sequence). V lost 5 bases to trimming and J lost 4 bases; unmatched junction nucleotides: 1. The CDR3 runs 13 residues.

The rearrangement joins TRBV12-3 or TRBV12-4 to TRBJ2-3; D perhaps matches TRBD2 (6 bases). Trimming pared 6 bases from V and 4 bases from J, leaving 11 bases between. The CDR3 contains 13 residues. This CDR3 reads CASSPGGADTQYF. CDR3 bases: TGTGCCAGCAGCCCCGGGGGTGCAGATACGCAGTATTTT.

The chain has TRBV15 and TRBJ2-7; D possibly corresponds to TRBD2 (6 bases). Trimming shortened V by 4 bases and J by 3 bases, and 19 bases separated the two germline ends. The length of the CDR3 is 16 residues. Per the germline V gene, CDR1 is LNHNV and CDR2 is YYDKDF (reference sequence). DNA of the CDR3: TGTGCCACCAGCAAGAGAGGGGCTAGCGAAGGCTACGAGCAGTACTTC. Amino acids: CATSKRGASEGYEQYF.

This chain joins TRBV30 and TRBJ1-1, with D uncertain. Per germline, CDR1 GTSNPN and CDR2 SVGIG (reference sequence). CDR3 length: 14 amino acids. Trimming shortened V by 3 bases and J by 0 bases, and 11 bases separated the two germline ends. In DNA, the CDR3 is TGTGCCTGGAGACCCTCTGGGCTGAACACTGAAGCTTTCTTT. Amino acids: CAWRPSGLNTEAFF.

This chain joins TRBV9 and TRBJ2-5; D is perhaps TRBD2 (5 bases). CDR1 is SGDLS, CDR2 YYNGEE, per germline. This CDR3 has 15 amino acids. Trimming shortened V by 4 bases and J by 2 bases, and 15 bases separated the two germline ends. This chain's CDR3 is CASSPGRTLQETQYF. CDR3 coding DNA: TGTGCCAGCAGCCCAGGTCGGACTTTACAAGAGACCCAGTACTTC.

This clone is a singleton in its sample. The sample holds other DNA sequences that translate to the same CDR3. The rearrangement links TRBV9 to TRBJ1-4; a possible D gene is TRBD1 (6 bases). This CDR3 has 17 amino acids. The germline V gene has CDR1 SGDLS and CDR2 YYNGEE. The V gene lost 5 bases and the J gene lost 5 bases, with 22 bases spanning the gap. CDR3 region: CASSPQGMRGGNEKLFF. The CDR3, as DNA: TGTGCCAGCAGTCCTCAAGGGATGAGGGGGGGAAATGAAAAACTGTTTTTT.

The gene calls are TRBV18 and TRBJ1-5, with 8 nucleotides matching TRBD1. V dropped 2 bases and J dropped 4; count of bases not matched to a gene: 4. This CDR3 comprises 15 residues. The germline V gene encodes CDR1 KGHSH and CDR2 LQKENI. The CDR3 DNA sequence: TGTGCCAGCTCACCAAGGCAGGGGGCGAATCAGCCCCAGCATTTT. Protein sequence: CASSPRQGANQPQHF.

The chain carries TRBV1 and TRBJ2-1; TRBD1 is the table's D call, not checked against the DNA. TRBV1 is a documented pseudogene. The CDR3 length is 16 residues. The CDR3: CTSSQSPGSSYNEQFF. For the CDR3, the DNA is TGCACCAGCAGCCAATCCCCAGGAAGCTCCTACAATGAGCAGTTCTTC.

The chain combines TRBV14 with TRBJ1-2, with 7 bases matching TRBD1. CDR1 SGHDN and CDR2 FVKESK come from the germline V gene. The V segment lost 3 bases and the J segment 2 bases; nucleotides outside the gene matches: 3. The CDR3 is 14 amino acids. The CDR3 DNA is TGTGCCAGCAGCCAGTGGGACAGAAACTATGGCTACACCTTC. Translated, it gives CASSQWDRNYGYTF.

The chain is built from TRBV19 and TRBJ1-2, with 7 nucleotides matching TRBD1. The CDR3 sequence is 14 residues long. Germline V gene sequence: CDR1 LNHDA, CDR2 SQIVND (reference sequence). The V segment lost 6 bases and the J segment 5 bases; nucleotides outside the gene matches: 9. This CDR3 is CASRGAGQTYGYTF. CDR3 coding DNA: TGTGCCAGTAGGGGTGCGGGACAGACTTATGGCTACACCTTC.

The CDR3 protein is CASSLTSGVLYEQFF. In nucleotides, the CDR3 is TGTGCCAGCAGCTTAACTAGCGGGGTTCTGTATGAGCAGTTCTTC. The chain links TRBV7-2 to TRBJ2-1; the match to TRBD2 covers 10 bases. This CDR3 contains 15 residues. In germline, CDR1 is SGHTA, CDR2 FQGNSA. V trimming: 2 bases; J trimming: 8 bases; junction bases outside the gene matches: 6.

The chain has TRBV5-1 and TRBJ1-6; unclear D gene. Between the trimmed V and J ends, which lost 3 bases and 7 bases, there was a span of 14 bases. This CDR3 has 15 amino acids. Germline V gene data show CDR1 as SGHRS and CDR2 as YFSETQ. CDR3 in DNA: TGCGCCAGCAGCTATGGACCTACGGGGAATTCACCCCTCCACTTT. Translation gives CASSYGPTGNSPLHF.

CDR3 region: CASSLQSGANVLTF. The CDR3 coding sequence is TGTGCCAGCAGTTTACAATCCGGGGCCAACGTCCTGACTTTC. The chain is built from TRBV27 and TRBJ2-6; D is uncertain. The CDR3 consists of 14 residues. Trimming cost V 2 bases and J 4 bases, with 6 bases left between them. Per the germline V gene, CDR1 is MNHEY and CDR2 is SMNVEV (reference sequence).

A single count supports this clone. The chain has TRBV5-1 and TRBJ2-1; 9 nucleotides match TRBD1. With 3 bases clipped from V and 15 bases from J, the junction kept 10 bases outside the gene matches. Germline V lookup: CDR1 SGHRS, CDR2 YFSETQ. The CDR3 covers 13 residues. The CDR3 spells CASSSIRRDRAFF. The CDR3 coding sequence is TGCGCCAGCAGCTCCATACGCCGGGACAGGGCGTTCTTC.

The count of this clone is one. The rearrangement joins TRBV6-6 to TRBJ1-1; D is undetermined. CDR3 length equals 16 residues. Looked up from germline, CDR1 is MNHNY and CDR2 is SVGAGI (reference sequence). Trimming left V 2 bases short and J 6 bases short, with 19 bases between. The CDR3 protein is CASSYIWAKYPAEAFF. CDR3 bases: TGTGCCAGCAGTTACATCTGGGCGAAATACCCCGCTGAAGCTTTCTTT.

This chain connects TRBV27 to TRBJ1-4, with D perhaps TRBD1 (5 bases). Trimming took 8 bases from V and 7 from J, leaving 17 bases between them. The CDR3 sequence is 14 residues long. Germline V CDR1 and CDR2: MNHEY, SMNVEV (reference sequence). This chain's CDR3 is CASGRLLGGEKLFF. The CDR3 nucleotides read TGTGCCAGCGGACGACTGTTGGGGGGTGAAAAACTGTTTTTT.

The chain employs TRBV6-6 and TRBJ2-5; TRBD2 matches at 12 bases. The germline V gene has CDR1 MNHNY and CDR2 SVGAGI (reference sequence). The CDR3 runs 17 residues. V trimming: 5 bases; J trimming: 2 bases; junction bases outside the gene matches: 9. The CDR3 sequence is CASSPLRLAGAQETQYF. CDR3 sequence (DNA): TGTGCCAGCAGTCCCCTAAGACTAGCGGGGGCGCAAGAGACCCAGTACTTC.

The rearrangement links TRBV19 to TRBJ2-1, with 7 bases identical to TRBD2. CDR1 LNHDA and CDR2 SQIVND come from the germline V gene (reference sequence). The V and J ends lost 3 bases and 4 bases, in that order; junction bases with no gene match: 9. There are 16 residues in the CDR3. CDR3 DNA: TGTGCCAGTAGTATGGGGGAGGGTGGCCGTTACAATGAGCAGTTCTTC. This gives the protein CASSMGEGGRYNEQFF.

This clone was counted once. The chain combines TRBV11-2 with TRBJ1-4; 7 positions agree with TRBD1. Germline V lookup: CDR1 SGHAT, CDR2 FQNNGV. With V trimmed by 4 bases and J by 5 bases, 4 bases remained unmatched. This CDR3 contains 14 residues. CDR3 nucleotides: TGTGCCAGCAGCTCCAGGGGGTTGAATGAAAAACTGTTTTTT. Translation: CASSSRGLNEKLFF.

CDR3 DNA sequence: TGTGCCTGGAGCAATCCAAGGGGAACGCTAGCCAAAAACATTCAGTACTTC. As protein: CAWSNPRGTLAKNIQYF. The chain carries TRBV30 and TRBJ2-4, with D possibly TRBD1 on 5 matching bases. V was shortened by 3 bases and J by 0 bases, with 18 bases between the two germline ends. The CDR3 sequence is 17 residues long. Germline V gene lookup returns CDR1 GTSNPN and CDR2 SVGIG (reference sequence).

The rearrangement joins TRBV5-6 to TRBJ2-3; 8 positions match TRBD2. Germline V gene sequence: CDR1 SGHDT, CDR2 YYEEEE. This CDR3 has 14 amino acids. V shed 2 bases and J 8 bases; nucleotides not matched to a gene: 7. Here the CDR3 DNA reads TGTGCCAGCAGCTTTCCGGGGGGGCGAGGTACGCAGTATTTT. It translates to CASSFPGGRGTQYF. Drawing the rest from reference TRBV5-6 and TRBJ2-3, the complete variable domain is DAGVTQSPTHLIKTRGQQVTLRCSPKSGHDTVSWYQQALGQGPQFIFQYYEEEERQRGNFPDRFSGHQFPNYSSELNVNALLLGDSALYLCASSFPGGRGTQYFGPGTRLTVL.

The chain employs TRBV11-2 and TRBJ1-1; perhaps TRBD1 as D (5 bases). CDR3 length equals 15 residues. Germline assignment: CDR1 SGHAT and CDR2 FQNNGV. Deletions cut 4 bases from V and 0 bases from J, with 12 bases between. This CDR3 reads CASSSKDSLNTEAFF. The CDR3 DNA is TGTGCCAGCAGCTCCAAAGACAGCCTGAACACTGAAGCTTTCTTT.